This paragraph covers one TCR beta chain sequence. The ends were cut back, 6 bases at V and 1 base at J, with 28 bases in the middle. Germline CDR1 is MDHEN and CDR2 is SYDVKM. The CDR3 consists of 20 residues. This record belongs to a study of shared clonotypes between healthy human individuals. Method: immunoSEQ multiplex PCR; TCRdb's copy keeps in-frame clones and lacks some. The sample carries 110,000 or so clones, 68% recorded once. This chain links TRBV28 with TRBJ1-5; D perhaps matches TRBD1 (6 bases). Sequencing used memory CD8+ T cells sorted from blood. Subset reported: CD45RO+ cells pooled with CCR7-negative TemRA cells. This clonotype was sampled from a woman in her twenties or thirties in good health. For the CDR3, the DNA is TGTGCCAGCAGGATTTCACAGGGTTACAGTATAGGGGAAAGCAATCAGCCCCAGCATTTT. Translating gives CASRISQGYSIGESNQPQHF.